Reported below is one T cell receptor beta chain. As yet, its antigen is unknown. This record comes from a study of T cells in localized non-small cell lung cancer. General study points: Uninvolved nearby lung showed the greatest T cell clonality, exceeding that found in tumor. The study detected a median roughly 57 of the top 100 tumor clones in adjacent lung. Sequencing was limited to one tumor region, leaving the possibility of heterogeneity open. Greater blood T cell density accompanied longer overall survival.

The CDR3 is 14 amino acids. Germline V gene data show CDR1 as SQVTM and CDR2 as ANQGSEA. Sequenced by immunoSEQ multiplex PCR; TCRdb stores in-frame clones only, minus some. The table records around 79,000 clones, around 82% of them present only once. The source material was PBMCs, sampled before any cancer treatment. The sequence derives from a man between 40 and 70 years old with stage II squamous cell lung carcinoma. The chain carries TRBV29-1 and TRBJ2-1; 10 bases match TRBD2. The CDR3 coding sequence is TGCGGATTAGCGGGGGGACACTCCTACAATGAGCAGTTCTTC. Its protein is CGLAGGHSYNEQFF.